Shown below are 12 T cell receptor beta chains from a single sample sequenced in a study of T-cell reconstitution after alpha-beta-depleted transplantation in children. This sample's TCRbeta library carried unique molecular identifier barcodes. One entry per CDR3 protein results from TCRdb running MiXCR on the PCR reads. In the table there are some 280,000 distinct CDR3 sequences, about 10% of which are singletons. The starting material was PBMCs from the stem cell graft donor, obtained from the stem cell graft. All receptors come from a human donor who donated a stem cell graft to a child with SCID.

This clonotype was counted many times. J is TRBJ1-6 and V is TRBV9; the D is unclear. There are 16 residues in the CDR3. Trimming took off 2 bases at V and 0 bases at J, with 9 bases between the two ends. Looked up from germline, CDR1 is SGDLS and CDR2 is YYNGEE. The CDR3: CASSVGVSSYNSPLHF. The CDR3, as DNA: TGTGCCAGCAGCGTCGGGGTTAGCTCCTATAATTCACCCCTCCACTTT. Full variable domain (outside the CDR3, taken from reference TRBV9 and TRBJ1-6): DSGVTQTPKHLITATGQRVTLRCSPRSGDLSVYWYQQSLDQGLQFLIQYYNGEERAKGNILERFSAQQFPDLHSELNLSSLELGDSALYFCASSVGVSSYNSPLHFGNGTRLTVT.

The chain couples TRBV5-5 to TRBJ1-1; D is unclear. The germline CDR1 and CDR2 sequences are SGHKS and YYEKEE (reference sequence). The CDR3 is 17 amino acids. V lost 4 bases to trimming and J lost 3 bases, with 22 bases between them. The CDR3 DNA reads TGTGCCAGCAGCGTGAAACCTTTGGGAAGAGCGGACACTGAAGCTTTCTTT. Translation: CASSVKPLGRADTEAFF.

About this clonotype: This could be a read error, since a much larger clone is one nucleotide away. The chain links TRBV29-1 to TRBJ2-5; 9 bases agree with TRBD2. The germline gives CDR1 SQVTM, CDR2 ANQGSEA. The CDR3 contains 15 residues. The CDR3 reads CSETKAGGQKETQNF. Here the CDR3 DNA reads TGCAGCGAGACGAAAGCGGGGGGCCAAAAAGAGACCCAGAACTTC. The entire variable domain, with the rest obtained from reference TRBV29-1 and TRBJ2-5, is as follows: SAVISQKPSRDICQRGTSLTIQCQVDSQVTMMFWYRQQPGQSLTLIATANQGSEATYESGFVIDKFPISRPNLTFSTLTVSNMSPEDSSIYLCSETKAGGQKETQNFGPGTRLLVL.

The chain is built from TRBV7-8 and TRBJ1-2; D might be TRBD1 (5 bases). With 0 bases removed from V and 8 bases from J, the gap between germline ends came to 19 bases. CDR3 length: 16 residues. Germline V CDR1 and CDR2: SGHVS, FQNEAQ. DNA of the CDR3: TGTGCCAGCAGCTTAGCGGTGGGACGACAAGTAGGGGGCTACACCTTC. Translating it yields CASSLAVGRQVGGYTF.

J is TRBJ2-5 and V is TRBV12-3 or TRBV12-4; a weak D match, TRBD2 (7 bases). Trimming took 2 bases from V and 0 from J, leaving 22 bases between them. The CDR3 loop spans 19 amino acids. The CDR3 here is CASSLFRLGGRNHQETQYF. CDR3 sequence (DNA): TGTGCCAGCAGTTTATTTCGGTTGGGGGGGCGGAATCACCAAGAGACCCAGTACTTC.

This clonotype has a handful of counts. V and J are TRBV12-3 or TRBV12-4 and TRBJ2-5, with D unresolved. There are 12 residues in the CDR3. V was pared by 6 bases and J by 5 bases, with 10 bases between. This CDR3 reads CASRLMGETQYF. The CDR3 coding sequence is TGTGCCAGCAGACTCATGGGGGAGACCCAGTACTTC.

The chain employs TRBV18 and TRBJ2-5, with 8 bases lining up with TRBD2. CDR3 length: 14 residues. Germline V gene sequence: CDR1 KGHSH, CDR2 LQKENI. V trimming: 3 bases; J trimming: 2 bases; junction bases outside the gene matches: 2. The CDR3 DNA is TGTGCCAGCTCACCCGCTAGCGGGCAAGAGACCCAGTACTTC. It translates to CASSPASGQETQYF.

CDR3: CASQKASGGLRESEQYF. The CDR3 DNA is TGTGCCAGCCAAAAGGCGTCAGGGGGGCTACGTGAATCCGAGCAGTACTTC. The chain carries TRBV6-1 and TRBJ2-7; D perhaps matches TRBD1 (7 bases). Germline values: CDR1 MNHNS, CDR2 SASEGT. Trimming took off 8 bases at V and 6 bases at J, with 29 bases between the two ends. The CDR3 loop spans 17 amino acids.

The chain combines TRBV12-3 or TRBV12-4 with TRBJ2-2, with D perhaps matching TRBD2 (6 bases). V was pared by 5 bases and J by 4 bases, with 14 bases between. This CDR3 comprises 15 residues. This CDR3 is CASSHGVRGTGELFF. Here the CDR3 DNA reads TGTGCCAGCAGTCACGGGGTGCGGGGCACCGGGGAGCTGTTTTTT.

This clonotype was recorded once. One base away lies a much larger clone, so this may be a sequencing read error. This likely comes from a read error, as the CDR3 has no conserved phenylalanine or tryptophan at its end. The rearrangement uses TRBV5-1 and TRBJ2-7; maybe TRBD1 (6 bases). This CDR3 spans 15 amino acids. Germline-derived CDR1 and CDR2 are SGHRS and YFSETQ. V was clipped by 0 bases and J by 2 bases, with 12 bases between them. The CDR3 nucleotides are TGCGCCAGCAGCTTGGGAGGGGGAATGGCCTACGAGCAGTACTTG. Encoded protein: CASSLGGGMAYEQYL.

This clonotype has a handful of counts. The chain couples TRBV20-1 to TRBJ2-4; 7 bases are a match to TRBD2. The CDR3 is 15 residues long. With 4 bases clipped from V and 0 bases from J, the junction kept 6 bases outside the gene matches. The germline gives CDR1 DFQATT, CDR2 SNEGSKA (reference sequence). The CDR3 DNA reads TGCAGTGCTACCTGGGGGGGACTAGCCAAAAACATTCAGTACTTC. This translates into CSATWGGLAKNIQYF.

In its sample, this clonotype was seen many times. This chain uses TRBV12-3 or TRBV12-4 with TRBJ2-1; TRBD2 aligns across 14 bases. This CDR3 comprises 14 residues. After removal of 7 bases from V and 11 bases from J, the junction contained 7 bases not matched to a gene. DNA for the CDR3: TGTGCCAGCACCCCGACTAGCGGGGGGGGAAAGCAGTTCTTC. Its protein product is CASTPTSGGGKQFF.